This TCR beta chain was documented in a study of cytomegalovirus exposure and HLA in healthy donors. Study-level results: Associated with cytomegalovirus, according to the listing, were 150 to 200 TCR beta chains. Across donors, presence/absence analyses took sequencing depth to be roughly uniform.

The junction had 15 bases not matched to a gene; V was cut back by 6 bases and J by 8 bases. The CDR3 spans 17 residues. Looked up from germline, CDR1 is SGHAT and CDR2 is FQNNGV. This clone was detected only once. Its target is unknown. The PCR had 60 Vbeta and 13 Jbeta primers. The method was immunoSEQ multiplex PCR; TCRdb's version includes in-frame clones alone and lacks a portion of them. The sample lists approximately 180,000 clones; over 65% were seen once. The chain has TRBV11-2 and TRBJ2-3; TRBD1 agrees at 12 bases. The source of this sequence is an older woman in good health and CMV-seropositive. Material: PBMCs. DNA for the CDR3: TGTGCCAGCAGTCAAACCCCCCCGGGACAGGGGGCGGGTACGCAGTATTTT. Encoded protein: CASSQTPPGQGAGTQYF. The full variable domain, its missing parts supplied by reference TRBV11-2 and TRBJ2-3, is EAGVAQSPRYKIIEKRQSVAFWCNPISGHATLYWYQQILGQGPKLLIQFQNNGVVDDSQLPKDRFSAERLKGVDSTLKIQPAKLEDSAVYLCASSQTPPGQGAGTQYFGPGTRLTVL.